Below are 24 T cell receptor beta chains sequenced from a single sample in a study of neurological immune-mediated disorders. Each CDR3 protein is one row after TCRdb ran MiXCR on the 5' RACE reads. The table has about 55,000 distinct CDR3 sequences, more than 4% seen once. The source material was PBMCs. The source of these receptors is a man in his forties or fifties with multiple sclerosis.

The CDR3 region is CASSLPSQDRDRPGREKFF. As DNA, the CDR3 is TGTGCCAGCAGTTTACCCTCGCAGGACCGGGACCGCCCGGGGCGGGAGAAGTTCTTC. V usage is TRBV28 and J usage is TRBJ2-1, with 7 bases aligning to TRBD2. The CDR3 has 19 residues. V gave up 2 bases and J gave up 14 bases; unmatched junction bases: 27. Germline V gene lookup returns CDR1 MDHEN and CDR2 SYDVKM.

This clonotype was seen ten or more times. The chain has TRBV10-3 and TRBJ2-1; 9 bases match TRBD1. The junction had 11 bases not matched to a gene; V was cut back by 4 bases and J by 4 bases. In germline, CDR1 is ENHRY, CDR2 SYGVKD. CDR3 length equals 17 residues. The CDR3 loop is CAISGQTGGSRYNEQFF. CDR3 in DNA: TGTGCCATCAGTGGCCAGACAGGGGGATCACGGTACAATGAGCAGTTCTTC.

In this sample, this clonotype turned up a few times. In this CDR3 the conserved last residue, phenylalanine or tryptophan, is missing, so a read error is likely. The rearrangement uses TRBV7-9 and TRBJ1-2; 9 nucleotides agree with TRBD1. Germline CDR1 and CDR2: SEHNR and FQNEAQ (reference sequence). This CDR3 contains 15 residues. V shed 5 bases, J shed 4 bases, and the junction held 8 bases outside the gene matches. The CDR3 DNA follows: TGTGCCAGCAGCGTTGGGGACAGGGTAGCCTATGGCTACACCAAC. Encoded protein: CASSVGDRVAYGYTN.

This clonotype was seen many times. The chain couples TRBV6-5 to TRBJ2-5; 7 bases fit TRBD1. Germline CDR1 and CDR2: MNHEY and SVGAGI. V trimming: 6 bases; J trimming: 7 bases; junction bases outside the gene matches: 8. The CDR3 contains 13 residues. The CDR3 protein is CASSPDRAGTQYF. The CDR3 DNA reads as TGTGCCAGCAGCCCTGACAGGGCGGGGACCCAGTACTTC.

As to this clonotype: A much more abundant neighbour one base away suggests this may be a read error. The chain recombines TRBV5-5 with TRBJ2-3; D remains ambiguous. The CDR3 loop spans 13 amino acids. Looked up from germline, CDR1 is SGHKS and CDR2 is YYEKEE (reference sequence). The V end was cut by 4 bases, the J end by 7 bases, with 13 bases between. Written as DNA, the CDR3 is TGTGCCAGCAGCCCCGGAAAGCCCTATACGCAGTATTTT. Translating it yields CASSPGKPYTQYF.

Many counts were recorded for this clonotype. This chain joins TRBV3-1 and TRBJ2-3; 7 bases agree with TRBD2. The CDR3 loop spans 17 amino acids. CDR1 and CDR2 (germline): LGHDT, YNNKEL (reference sequence). V trimming: 3 bases; J trimming: 1 base; junction bases outside the gene matches: 10. In nucleotides, the CDR3 is TGTGCCAGCAGCCATATACTATGGCTAGCGGGCACAGATACGCAGTATTTT. Translation: CASSHILWLAGTDTQYF.

The genes are TRBV24-1 and TRBJ2-2; D unresolved. Trimming removed 4 bases at V and 8 bases at J, with 13 bases between. The CDR3 contains 14 residues. Germline V gene data show CDR1 as KGHDR and CDR2 as SFDVKD. As DNA, the CDR3 is TGTGCCACCAGTGAAGCCCAGTTACGAGGGGAGCTGTTTTTT. Its translation is CATSEAQLRGELFF.

The table lists this clonotype with many counts. The rearrangement joins TRBV9 to TRBJ2-1, with 8 bases lining up with TRBD2. The germline V gene has CDR1 SGDLS and CDR2 YYNGEE. The CDR3 runs 17 residues. Trimming cost V 3 bases and J 2 bases; bases outside gene matches: 10. CDR3: CASSAPLGSGTYNEQFF. Here the CDR3 DNA reads TGTGCCAGCAGCGCCCCTCTAGGTAGCGGGACCTACAATGAGCAGTTCTTC.

This clonotype was found many times. This rearrangement joins TRBV5-1 to TRBJ2-5; 7 bases line up with TRBD1. This CDR3 comprises 13 residues. Germline V gives CDR1 SGHRS, CDR2 YFSETQ. J was trimmed by 3 bases and V by 3 bases; bases with no gene match: 2. In DNA, the CDR3 is TGCGCCAGCAGCTGGCAGGGGGAAGAGACCCAGTACTTC. Translating gives CASSWQGEETQYF.

This clonotype was detected ten times or more. This chain joins TRBV4-2 and TRBJ2-7; D is possibly TRBD2 (6 bases). In germline, CDR1 is LGHNA, CDR2 YNFKEQ. The CDR3 runs to 15 residues. V shed 4 bases and J shed 0 bases, with 13 bases lying between them. CDR3 sequence (DNA): TGTGCCAGCAGCCGCCGACTAGATAGCTCCTACGAGCAGTACTTC. Its translation is CASSRRLDSSYEQYF.

This clonotype was picked up a small number of times. The chain combines TRBV28 with TRBJ2-2; no firm D call. This CDR3 is built from 12 residues. The V end lost 5 bases, the J end lost 5 bases, and 6 bases lay between the germline ends. Per the germline V gene, CDR1 is MDHEN and CDR2 is SYDVKM. The CDR3, as DNA: TGTGCCAGCAGTCGGAGAACCGGGGAGCTGTTTTTT. It encodes CASSRRTGELFF. Together with reference TRBV28 and TRBJ2-2, the CDR3 gives the full variable domain: DVKVTQSSRYLVKRTGEKVFLECVQDMDHENMFWYRQDPGLGLRLIYFSYDVKMKEKGDIPEGYSVSREKKERFSLILESASTNQTSMYLCASSRRTGELFFGEGSRLTVL.

The sample holds many counts of this clonotype. The J gene is TRBJ1-1, the V gene TRBV5-1, with unresolved D. The ends were cut back, 0 bases at V and 1 base at J, with 13 bases in the middle. The CDR3 is 16 amino acids. Looked up from germline, CDR1 is SGHRS and CDR2 is YFSETQ. The chain's CDR3 is CASSLDLPVGNTEAFF. The CDR3 DNA reads as TGCGCCAGCAGCTTGGACCTGCCCGTTGGGAACACTGAAGCTTTCTTT.

This clonotype appeared many times. V and J are TRBV5-6 and TRBJ2-7; the D gene is possibly TRBD2 (5 bases). Germline V gene sequence: CDR1 SGHDT, CDR2 YYEEEE. The CDR3 extends over 15 amino acids. V lost 0 bases and J 6 bases, leaving 16 bases between the germline ends. CDR3 sequence (DNA): TGTGCCAGCAGCTTGGGCCTCAGAGGGATCTCCGAGCAGTACTTC. Translating it yields CASSLGLRGISEQYF.

This clonotype was detected ten times or more. In nucleotides, the CDR3 is TGTGCCATCCTGCCGAAGAAGGCCGGGGAGCTGTTTTTT. Protein sequence: CAILPKKAGELFF. V gene TRBV2 combines with J gene TRBJ2-2; D gene ambiguous. Germline CDR1 reads SNHLY; CDR2 reads FYNNEI. Trimming cost V 10 bases and J 6 bases, with 15 bases left between them. This CDR3 is 13 amino acids long.

This clonotype occurred many times. The chain combines TRBV28 with TRBJ2-4; maybe TRBD1 (5 bases). The CDR3 is 16 amino acids. V lost 4 bases and J 0 bases, leaving 13 bases between the germline ends. The germline CDR1 and CDR2 sequences are MDHEN and SYDVKM. CDR3 amino acids: CASSSKGFVAKNIQYF. The DNA for the CDR3 is TGTGCCAGCAGTTCGAAGGGGTTCGTAGCCAAAAACATTCAGTACTTC.

This clonotype was detected many times. The chain carries TRBV5-1 and TRBJ2-5, with 7 bases lining up with TRBD1. The CDR3 runs to 13 residues. The V gene end was trimmed by 8 bases and the J gene end by 1 base; junction bases not matched to a gene: 5. From germline, CDR1 is SGHRS and CDR2 YFSETQ. The CDR3, as DNA: TGCGCCAGTTCGGACAGGATCCAAGAGACCCAGTACTTC. It yields the protein CASSDRIQETQYF.

This clonotype was detected ten times or more. The V and J genes are TRBV2 and TRBJ1-1; 7 bases are shared with TRBD1. J gave up 5 bases and V 3 bases, and 6 bases lay outside the gene matches. CDR1 and CDR2 (germline): SNHLY, FYNNEI. The CDR3 has 14 amino acids. The CDR3 region is CASSDGQAGTEAFF. The CDR3 DNA sequence: TGTGCCAGCAGTGACGGACAGGCTGGGACTGAAGCTTTCTTT.

In this sample, this clonotype turned up many times. The J gene is TRBJ1-6, the V gene TRBV6-6; D possibly corresponds to TRBD1 (5 bases). The CDR3 loop spans 16 amino acids. Per the germline V gene, CDR1 is MNHNY and CDR2 is SVGAGI (reference sequence). V shed 2 bases and J shed 4 bases, with 12 bases lying between them. CDR3 loop: CASSYAGGGYNSPLHF. CDR3 DNA sequence: TGTGCCAGCAGTTACGCAGGCGGGGGGTATAATTCACCCCTCCACTTT.

This chain connects TRBV5-4 to TRBJ2-2; no firm D call. The CDR3 consists of 13 residues. V gave up 0 bases and J gave up 6 bases, with 6 bases separating them. The germline V gene has CDR1 SGHNT and CDR2 YYREEE (reference sequence). The CDR3 sequence is CASSLAAAGELFF. As DNA, the CDR3 is TGTGCCAGCAGCTTGGCGGCGGCCGGGGAGCTGTTTTTT.

This clonotype came up a few times. The chain has TRBV5-1 and TRBJ2-1; D is uncertain. The CDR3 is 15 residues long. Germline lookup yields CDR1 SGHRS and CDR2 YFSETQ. V gave up 1 base and J gave up 5 bases, with 13 bases separating them. This chain's CDR3 is CASSLQWAMDNEQFF. The CDR3 DNA is TGCGCCAGCAGCTTGCAATGGGCCATGGACAATGAGCAGTTCTTC.

This clonotype has a count of ten or more. The chain links TRBV5-1 to TRBJ2-7, with a tentative D call TRBD1 (6 bases). This CDR3 contains 14 residues. Germline V lookup: CDR1 SGHRS, CDR2 YFSETQ. The V end lost 5 bases, the J end lost 2 bases, and 14 bases lay between the germline ends. CDR3 amino acids: CASSGSGHPYEQYF. The CDR3 DNA sequence: TGCGCCAGCAGTGGGTCGGGACATCCCTACGAGCAGTACTTC.

Only a few counts were recorded for this clonotype. This sequence joins TRBV7-9 and TRBJ2-7; D not resolved. Germline CDR1 and CDR2: SEHNR and FQNEAQ (reference sequence). This CDR3 is built from 13 residues. Deletions cut 5 bases from V and 7 bases from J, with 15 bases between. The CDR3 sequence is CASSRKVGEEQYF. CDR3 DNA: TGTGCCAGCAGCCGAAAGGTTGGCGAAGAGCAGTACTTC.

Ten or more counts support this clonotype. V usage is TRBV20-1 and J usage is TRBJ2-3, with 9 bases identical to TRBD2. The CDR3 contains 17 residues. Germline-derived CDR1 and CDR2 are DFQATT and SNEGSKA (reference sequence). The V and J ends lost 1 base and 2 bases, in that order; junction bases with no gene match: 10. The CDR3 is CSARVQNSGGVTDTQYF. CDR3 sequence (DNA): TGCAGTGCTAGAGTTCAGAATAGCGGGGGAGTCACAGATACGCAGTATTTT.

This clonotype showed up many times. The genes are TRBV5-1 and TRBJ2-7, with unresolved D. V was pared by 0 bases and J by 3 bases, with 10 bases between. CDR1 is SGHRS and CDR2 is YFSETQ in the germline V gene. There are 14 residues in the CDR3. The CDR3 DNA sequence: TGCGCCAGCAGCTTGGATTCTCGGAACTACGAGCAGTACTTC. Protein sequence: CASSLDSRNYEQYF.